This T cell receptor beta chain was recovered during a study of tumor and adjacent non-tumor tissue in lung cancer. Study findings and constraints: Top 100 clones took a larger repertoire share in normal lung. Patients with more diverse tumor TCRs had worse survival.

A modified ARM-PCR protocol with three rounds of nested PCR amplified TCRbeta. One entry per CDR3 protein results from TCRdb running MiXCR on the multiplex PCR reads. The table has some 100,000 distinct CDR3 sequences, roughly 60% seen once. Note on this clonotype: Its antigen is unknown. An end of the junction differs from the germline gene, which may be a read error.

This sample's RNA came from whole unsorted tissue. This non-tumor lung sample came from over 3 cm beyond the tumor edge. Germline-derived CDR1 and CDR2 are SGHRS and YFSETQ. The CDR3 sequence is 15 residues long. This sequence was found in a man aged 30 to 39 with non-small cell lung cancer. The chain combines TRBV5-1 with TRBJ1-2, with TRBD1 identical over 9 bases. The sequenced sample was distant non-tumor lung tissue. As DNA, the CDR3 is TGCGCCAGCAGCTTGGGAGGGACAGGGAACTATGACTACACCTTC. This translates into CASSLGGTGNYDYTF. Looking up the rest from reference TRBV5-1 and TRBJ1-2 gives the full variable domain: KAGVTQTPRYLIKTRGQQVTLSCSPISGHRSVSWYQQTPGQGLQFLFEYFSETQRNKGNFPGRFSGRQFSNSRSEMNVSTLELGDSALYLCASSLGGTGNYDYTFGSGTRLTVV.